A selection of T cell receptor beta chains follows, all from one sample in a study of blood T cell repertoires in COVID-19. The method was immunoSEQ multiplex PCR; TCRdb's version includes in-frame clones alone and lacks a portion of them. The sample lists about 220,000 clones, about 90% occurring once. Sequenced input: peripheral blood. Source of these receptors: a man between 40 and 49 years old with active or convalescent COVID-19. CDR3s leave out the opening cysteine and the closing phenylalanine or tryptophan. A D gene is named only where the DNA matches it firmly.

j_call	d_call	v_call	cdr3_aa
TRBJ1-2	TRBD1	TRBV29-1	SVKGARSYGYT
TRBJ2-2	.	TRBV19	ASTLGDGELF
TRBJ1-5	TRBD1	TRBV19	ASSIEIRTGGNQPQH
TRBJ2-1	.	TRBV6-5	ASSYGKGTLL
TRBJ2-1	TRBD2	TRBV23-1	ASSQSQGTSGSYNEQF
TRBJ1-6	.	TRBV7-9	ASSSSQGYNSPLH
TRBJ1-2	.	TRBV6-4	ASSLGGDYGYT
TRBJ1-2	.	TRBV14	ASSQEQINGYT
TRBJ1-1	.	TRBV28	ASTSRDGYFAEAF
TRBJ1-1	.	TRBV28	ASSLSLEPF
TRBJ2-7	TRBD2	TRBV4-2	ASSWGVAGTYEQY
TRBJ2-1	TRBD1	TRBV6-1	ASSEGTGVDEQF
TRBJ1-2	.	TRBV7-9	ASSPNTPSRGYT
TRBJ1-1	.	TRBV2	ASNSRNTEAF
TRBJ1-1	TRBD1	TRBV5-1	ASSLEQGAHTEAF
TRBJ2-1	.	TRBV7-3	ASSLSYENEQF
TRBJ1-1	.	TRBV19	ATAPGHNMNTEAF
TRBJ1-2	.	TRBV12-3/TRBV12-4	ASSQGIAYGYT
TRBJ2-1	.	TRBV28	ASSRDSYNEQF
TRBJ2-1	TRBD2	TRBV9	ASSVRGGYDNEQF
TRBJ1-1	TRBD1	TRBV28	ASSLRQGDTEAF
TRBJ2-3	TRBD2	TRBV28	ASSLWASGGVTDTQY
TRBJ2-2	.	TRBV19	ASSSGLFTGELF
TRBJ2-7	.	TRBV3-1/TRBV3-2	ASSQVPGEQY
TRBJ1-5	.	TRBV27	ASSSMGTQGQPQH